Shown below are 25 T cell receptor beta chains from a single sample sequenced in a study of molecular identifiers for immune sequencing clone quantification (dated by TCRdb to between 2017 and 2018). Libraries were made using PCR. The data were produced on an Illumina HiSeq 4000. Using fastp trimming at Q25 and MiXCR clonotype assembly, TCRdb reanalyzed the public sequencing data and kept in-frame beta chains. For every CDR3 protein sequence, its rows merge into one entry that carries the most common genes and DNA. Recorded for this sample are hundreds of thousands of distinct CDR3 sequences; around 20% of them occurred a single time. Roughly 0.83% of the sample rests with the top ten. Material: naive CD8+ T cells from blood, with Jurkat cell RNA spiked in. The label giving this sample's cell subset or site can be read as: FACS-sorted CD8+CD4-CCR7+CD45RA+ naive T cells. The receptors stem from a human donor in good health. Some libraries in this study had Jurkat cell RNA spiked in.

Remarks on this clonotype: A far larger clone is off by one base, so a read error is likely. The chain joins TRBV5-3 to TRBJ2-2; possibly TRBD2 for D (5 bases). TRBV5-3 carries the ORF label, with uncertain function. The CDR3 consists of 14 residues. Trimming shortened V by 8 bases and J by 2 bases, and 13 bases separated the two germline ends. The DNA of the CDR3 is TGTGCCAGCGGCTTACGGGAAAACACCGGGGAGCTGTTTTTT. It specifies CASGLRENTGELFF.

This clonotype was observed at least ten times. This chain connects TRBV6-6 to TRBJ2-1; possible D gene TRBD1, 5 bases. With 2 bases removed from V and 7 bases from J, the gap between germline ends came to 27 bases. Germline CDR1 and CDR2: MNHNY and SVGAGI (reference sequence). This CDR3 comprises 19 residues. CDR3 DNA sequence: TGTGCCAGCAGTTACCTCATTCTAAGACAGATCTCTACAGAGAATGAGCAGTTCTTC. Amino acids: CASSYLILRQISTENEQFF.

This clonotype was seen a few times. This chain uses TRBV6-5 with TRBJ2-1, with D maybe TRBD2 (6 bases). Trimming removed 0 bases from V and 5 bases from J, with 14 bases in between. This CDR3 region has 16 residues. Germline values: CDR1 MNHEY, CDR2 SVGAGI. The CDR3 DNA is TGTGCCAGCAGTTACTCGACTAGGACGGAGGACAATGAGCAGTTCTTC. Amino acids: CASSYSTRTEDNEQFF.

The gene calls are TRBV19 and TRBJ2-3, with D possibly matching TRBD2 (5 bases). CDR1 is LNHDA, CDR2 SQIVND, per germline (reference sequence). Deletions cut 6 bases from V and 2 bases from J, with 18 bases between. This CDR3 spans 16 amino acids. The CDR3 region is CASSDAALGNTDTQYF. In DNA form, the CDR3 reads TGTGCCAGTAGCGATGCCGCCCTCGGGAACACAGATACGCAGTATTTT.

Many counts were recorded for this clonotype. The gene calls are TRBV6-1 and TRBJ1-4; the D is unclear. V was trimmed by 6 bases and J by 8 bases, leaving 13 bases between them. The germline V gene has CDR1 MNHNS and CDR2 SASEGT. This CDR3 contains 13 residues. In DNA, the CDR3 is TGTGCCAGCAGGGACGTACAGTGGGAAAAACTGTTTTTT. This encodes CASRDVQWEKLFF.

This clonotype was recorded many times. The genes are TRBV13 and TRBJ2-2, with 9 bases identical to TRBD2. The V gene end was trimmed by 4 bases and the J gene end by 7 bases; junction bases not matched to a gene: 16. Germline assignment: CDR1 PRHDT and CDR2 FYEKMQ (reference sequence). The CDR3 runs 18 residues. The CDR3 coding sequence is TGTGCCAGCAGCTCCCCGGTTATGCGGGAGGGCTACGTCGGGGAGCTGTTTTTT. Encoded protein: CASSSPVMREGYVGELFF.

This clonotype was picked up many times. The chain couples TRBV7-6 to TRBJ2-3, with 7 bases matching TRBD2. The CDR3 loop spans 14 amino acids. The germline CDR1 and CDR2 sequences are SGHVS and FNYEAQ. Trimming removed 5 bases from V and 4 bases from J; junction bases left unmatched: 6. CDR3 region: CASSESGISDTQYF. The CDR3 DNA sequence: TGTGCCAGCAGCGAAAGCGGGATTTCAGATACGCAGTATTTT.

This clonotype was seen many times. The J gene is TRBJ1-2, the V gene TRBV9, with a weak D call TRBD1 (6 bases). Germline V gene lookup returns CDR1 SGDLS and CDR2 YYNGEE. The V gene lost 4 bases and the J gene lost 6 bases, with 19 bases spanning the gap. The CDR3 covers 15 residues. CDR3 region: CASSPSRPGANGYTF. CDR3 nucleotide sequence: TGTGCCAGCAGCCCCTCTAGACCGGGGGCGAATGGCTACACCTTC.

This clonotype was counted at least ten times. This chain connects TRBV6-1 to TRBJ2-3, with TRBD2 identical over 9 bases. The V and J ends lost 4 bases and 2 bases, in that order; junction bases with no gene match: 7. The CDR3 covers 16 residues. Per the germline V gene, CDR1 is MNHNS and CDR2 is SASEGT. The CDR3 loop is CASSGFSGGHTDTQYF. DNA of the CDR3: TGTGCCAGCAGTGGATTTAGCGGGGGACACACAGATACGCAGTATTTT.

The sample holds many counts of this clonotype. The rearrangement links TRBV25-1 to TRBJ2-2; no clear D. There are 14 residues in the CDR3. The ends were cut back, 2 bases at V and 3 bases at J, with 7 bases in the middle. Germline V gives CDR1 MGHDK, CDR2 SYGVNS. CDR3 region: CASSELSHTGELFF. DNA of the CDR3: TGTGCCAGCAGTGAACTCAGCCACACCGGGGAGCTGTTTTTT.

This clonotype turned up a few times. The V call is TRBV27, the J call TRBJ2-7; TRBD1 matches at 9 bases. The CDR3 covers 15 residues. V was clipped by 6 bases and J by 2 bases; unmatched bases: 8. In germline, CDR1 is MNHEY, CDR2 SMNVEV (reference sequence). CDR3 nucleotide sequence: TGTGCCAGCAGATATGGACAGGGGATAACCTACGAGCAGTACTTC. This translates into CASRYGQGITYEQYF.

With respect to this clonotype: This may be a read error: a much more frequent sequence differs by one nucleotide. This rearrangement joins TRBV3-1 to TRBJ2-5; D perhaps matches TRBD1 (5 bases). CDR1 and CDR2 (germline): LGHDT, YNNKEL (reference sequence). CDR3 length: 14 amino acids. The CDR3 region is CASSGWLGLEIQYF. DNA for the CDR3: TGTGCCAGCAGCGGCTGGCTGGGGCTGGAGATCCAGTACTTC.

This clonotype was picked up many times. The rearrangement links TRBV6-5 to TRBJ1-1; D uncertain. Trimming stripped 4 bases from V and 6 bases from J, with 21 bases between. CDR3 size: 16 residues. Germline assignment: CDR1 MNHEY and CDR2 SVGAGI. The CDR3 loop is CASSSSSWVLAAEAFF. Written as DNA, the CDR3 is TGTGCCAGCAGTTCGAGCTCGTGGGTTCTGGCCGCTGAAGCTTTCTTT.

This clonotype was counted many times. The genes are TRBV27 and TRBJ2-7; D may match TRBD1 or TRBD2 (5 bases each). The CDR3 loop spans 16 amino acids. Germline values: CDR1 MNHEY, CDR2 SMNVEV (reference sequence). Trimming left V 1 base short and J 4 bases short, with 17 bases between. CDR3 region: CASSLYPAQGGYEQYF. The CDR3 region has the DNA TGTGCCAGCAGTTTATACCCCGCGCAGGGCGGGTACGAGCAGTACTTC.

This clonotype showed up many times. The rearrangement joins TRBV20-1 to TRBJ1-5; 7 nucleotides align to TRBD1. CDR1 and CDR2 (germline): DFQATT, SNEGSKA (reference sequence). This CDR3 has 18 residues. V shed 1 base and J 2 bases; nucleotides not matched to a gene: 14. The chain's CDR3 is CSARAGQFFEVGNQPQHF. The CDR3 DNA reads TGCAGTGCTAGAGCGGGACAGTTCTTCGAAGTGGGCAATCAGCCCCAGCATTTT.

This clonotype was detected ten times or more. CDR3 bases: TGTGCCAGCAGACTTGGAGGGAGGAAAGACTACGAGCAGTACTTC. Amino acids: CASRLGGRKDYEQYF. J is TRBJ2-7 and V is TRBV6-5; the D gene is possibly TRBD2 (6 bases). Between the trimmed V and J ends, which lost 6 bases and 3 bases, there was a span of 18 bases. The CDR3 is 15 amino acids. The germline V gene has CDR1 MNHEY and CDR2 SVGAGI.

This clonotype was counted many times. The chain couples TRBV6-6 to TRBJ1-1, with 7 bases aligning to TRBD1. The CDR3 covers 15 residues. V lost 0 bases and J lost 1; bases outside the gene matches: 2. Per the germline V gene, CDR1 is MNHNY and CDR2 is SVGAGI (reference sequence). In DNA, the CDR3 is TGTGCCAGCAGTTACTCGAGGGACAGGAACACTGAAGCTTTCTTT. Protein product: CASSYSRDRNTEAFF.

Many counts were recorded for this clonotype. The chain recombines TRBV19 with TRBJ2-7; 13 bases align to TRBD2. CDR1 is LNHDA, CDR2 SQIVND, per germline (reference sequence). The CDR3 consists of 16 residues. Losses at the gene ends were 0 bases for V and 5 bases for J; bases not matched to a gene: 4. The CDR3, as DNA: TGTGCCAGTAGTATAGACTGGACTAGCGGGAGCCACGAGCAGTACTTC. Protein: CASSIDWTSGSHEQYF. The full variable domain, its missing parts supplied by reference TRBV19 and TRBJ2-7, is DGGITQSPKYLFRKEGQNVTLSCEQNLNHDAMYWYRQDPGQGLRLIYYSQIVNDFQKGDIAEGYSVSREKKESFPLTVTSAQKNPTAFYLCASSIDWTSGSHEQYFGPGTRLTVT.

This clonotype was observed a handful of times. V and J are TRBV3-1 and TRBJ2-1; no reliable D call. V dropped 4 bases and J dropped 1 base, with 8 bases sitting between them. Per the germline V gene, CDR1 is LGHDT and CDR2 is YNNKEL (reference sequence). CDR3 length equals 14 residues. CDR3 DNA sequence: TGTGCCAGCAGCCCCCACGAATCCTACAATGAGCAGTTCTTC. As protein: CASSPHESYNEQFF.

The DNA of the CDR3 is TGTGCCAGTAGTATCGGGAGCGGGAACTACGAGCAGTACTTC. Protein sequence: CASSIGSGNYEQYF. The chain employs TRBV19 and TRBJ2-7, with 7 bases matching TRBD2. Germline trimming cut 3 bases from V and 3 bases from J; bases unmatched to any gene: 5. The CDR3 has 14 amino acids. Germline lookup yields CDR1 LNHDA and CDR2 SQIVND (reference sequence).

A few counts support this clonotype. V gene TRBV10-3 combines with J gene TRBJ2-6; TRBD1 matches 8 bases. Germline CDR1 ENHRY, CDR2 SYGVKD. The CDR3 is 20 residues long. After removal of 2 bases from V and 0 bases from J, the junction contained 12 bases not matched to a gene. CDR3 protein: CAISEPGDRGFLSGANVLTF. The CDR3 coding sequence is TGTGCCATCAGTGAGCCCGGCGACAGGGGCTTTCTCTCTGGGGCCAACGTCCTGACTTTC.

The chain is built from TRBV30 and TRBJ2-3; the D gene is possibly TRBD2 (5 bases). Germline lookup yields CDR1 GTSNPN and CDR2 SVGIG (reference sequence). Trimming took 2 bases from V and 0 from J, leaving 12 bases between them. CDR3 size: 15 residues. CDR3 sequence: CAWSRTGGSTDTQYF. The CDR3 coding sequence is TGTGCCTGGAGTCGGACCGGAGGCAGCACAGATACGCAGTATTTT.

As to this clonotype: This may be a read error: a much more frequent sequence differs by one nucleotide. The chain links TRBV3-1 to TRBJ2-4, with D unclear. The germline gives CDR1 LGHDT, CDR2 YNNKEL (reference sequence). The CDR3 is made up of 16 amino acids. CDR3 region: CTSSQEGAQAKNIQYF. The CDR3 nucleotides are TGTACCAGCAGCCAAGAAGGAGCCCAAGCCAAAAACATTCAGTACTTC. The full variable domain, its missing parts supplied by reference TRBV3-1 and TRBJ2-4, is DTAVSQTPKYLVTQMGNDKSIKCEQNLGHDTMYWYKQDSKKFLKIMFSYNNKELIINETVPNRFSPKSPDKAHLNLHINSLELGDSAVYFCTSSQEGAQAKNIQYFGAGTRLSVL.

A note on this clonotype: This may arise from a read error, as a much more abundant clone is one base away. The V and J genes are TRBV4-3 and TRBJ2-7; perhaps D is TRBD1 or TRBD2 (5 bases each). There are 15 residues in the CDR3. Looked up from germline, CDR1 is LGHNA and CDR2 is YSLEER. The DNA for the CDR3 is TGCGCCAACAGCCAAGATAATATTGCAGGGAGCGAGCAGTACTTC. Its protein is CANSQDNIAGSEQYF.

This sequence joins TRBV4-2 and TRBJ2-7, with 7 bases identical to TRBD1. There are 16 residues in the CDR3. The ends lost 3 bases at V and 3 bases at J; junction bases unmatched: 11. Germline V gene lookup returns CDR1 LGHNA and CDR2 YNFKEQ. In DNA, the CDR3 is TGTGCCAGCAGCCAGGTAGGACAGGTGGGGGACTACGAGCAGTACTTC. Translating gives CASSQVGQVGDYEQYF.